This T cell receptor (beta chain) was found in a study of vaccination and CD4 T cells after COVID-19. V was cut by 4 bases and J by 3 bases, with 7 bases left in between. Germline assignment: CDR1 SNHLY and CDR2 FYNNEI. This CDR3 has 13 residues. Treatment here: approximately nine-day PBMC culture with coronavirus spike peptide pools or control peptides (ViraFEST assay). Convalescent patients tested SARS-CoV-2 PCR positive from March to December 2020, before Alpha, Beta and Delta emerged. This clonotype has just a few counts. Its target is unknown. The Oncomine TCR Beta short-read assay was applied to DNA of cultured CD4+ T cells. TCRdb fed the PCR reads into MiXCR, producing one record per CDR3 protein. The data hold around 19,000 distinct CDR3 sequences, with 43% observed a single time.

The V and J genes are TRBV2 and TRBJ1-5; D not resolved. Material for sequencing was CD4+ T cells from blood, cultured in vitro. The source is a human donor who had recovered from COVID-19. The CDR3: CASSARANQPQHF. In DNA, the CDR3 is TGTGCCAGCAGTGCCCGGGCCAATCAGCCCCAGCATTTT.